This entry lists 16 T cell receptor beta chains sequenced from one sample in a study of cytomegalovirus exposure and HLA in healthy donors. PCR primers comprised 60 Vbeta and 13 Jbeta primers. Here immunoSEQ multiplex PCR was the method, and the copy in TCRdb shows in-frame clones only, minus some. Here the sample spans 90,000 to 150,000 clones, about three quarters being singletons. The specimen sequenced was PBMCs. Receptors were obtained from a woman between 40 and 55 years old in good health and CMV-seropositive.

The genes are TRBV4-2 and TRBJ2-7; 9 bases fit TRBD1. This CDR3 is built from 17 residues. Looked up from germline, CDR1 is LGHNA and CDR2 is YNFKEQ. V shed 2 bases and J 5 bases; nucleotides not matched to a gene: 13. CDR3 protein: CASSQNSGTGWIHEQYF. DNA for the CDR3: TGTGCCAGCAGCCAAAACTCCGGGACAGGGTGGATCCACGAGCAGTACTTC.

V gene TRBV28 combines with J gene TRBJ2-7; 8 bases are a match to TRBD1. Germline assignment: CDR1 MDHEN and CDR2 SYDVKM. V lost 10 bases, J lost 2 bases, and 1 base stayed unmatched. The CDR3 is 11 amino acids. This CDR3 reads CATTGAYEQYF. DNA for the CDR3: TGTGCCACGACAGGGGCCTACGAGCAGTACTTC.

V usage is TRBV19 and J usage is TRBJ1-1; no definite D call. The germline V gene has CDR1 LNHDA and CDR2 SQIVND (reference sequence). V dropped 7 bases and J dropped 0 bases, with 12 bases sitting between them. This CDR3 is 14 amino acids long. The CDR3 here is CASKEGRMNTEAFF. The CDR3 DNA is TGTGCCAGTAAAGAGGGCAGGATGAACACTGAAGCTTTCTTT.

The V call is TRBV18, the J call TRBJ2-6, with D unclear. Germline CDR1 KGHSH, CDR2 LQKENI. The V end was cut by 6 bases, the J end by 0 bases, with 9 bases between. CDR3 length equals 15 residues. For the CDR3, the DNA is TGTGCCAGCTCTACGCAGGCCTCTGGGGCCAACGTCCTGACTTTC. Translating it yields CASSTQASGANVLTF.

This chain connects TRBV2 to TRBJ2-6, with 11 bases that match TRBD1. CDR3 length: 17 amino acids. The junction had 4 bases not matched to a gene; V was cut back by 6 bases and J by 0 bases. Germline-derived CDR1 and CDR2 are SNHLY and FYNNEI. The CDR3 sequence is CASRPGTGGSGANVLTF. The CDR3 DNA reads as TGTGCCAGCAGACCGGGGACAGGGGGCTCTGGGGCCAACGTCCTGACTTTC.

The gene calls are TRBV5-4 and TRBJ2-1; 10 positions match TRBD2. The CDR3 extends over 14 amino acids. J was trimmed by 6 bases and V by 7 bases; bases with no gene match: 7. CDR1 SGHNT and CDR2 YYREEE come from the germline V gene (reference sequence). For the CDR3, the DNA is TGTGCCAGCCACGATCCTAGCGGGGGCAATGAGCAGTTCTTC. This gives the protein CASHDPSGGNEQFF. The full variable domain, rest sourced from reference TRBV5-4 and TRBJ2-1, is ETGVTQSPTHLIKTRGQQVTLRCSSQSGHNTVSWYQQALGQGPQFIFQYYREEENGRGNFPPRFSGLQFPNYSSELNVNALELDDSALYLCASHDPSGGNEQFFGPGTRLTVL.

The chain has TRBV7-9 and TRBJ2-5; 7 nucleotides agree with TRBD1. V lost 2 bases to trimming and J lost 1 base; unmatched junction nucleotides: 7. This CDR3 has 16 amino acids. Germline CDR1 SEHNR, CDR2 FQNEAQ (reference sequence). DNA for the CDR3: TGTGCCAGCAGCTTAAACGGGGACAGACCCCAAGAGACCCAGTACTTC. It yields the protein CASSLNGDRPQETQYF.

This chain links TRBV7-2 with TRBJ2-1; a possible D gene is TRBD1 (5 bases). The CDR3 covers 15 residues. Trimming cost V 3 bases and J 2 bases, with 11 bases left between them. CDR1 is SGHTA and CDR2 is FQGNSA in the germline V gene. CDR3 coding DNA: TGTGCCAGCAGCTTCGATGGGGCCACCTACAATGAGCAGTTCTTC. Amino acid sequence: CASSFDGATYNEQFF.

This clone has a single count. The gene calls are TRBV5-1 and TRBJ2-7; 11 nucleotides line up with TRBD1. The CDR3 is 17 residues long. Germline assignment: CDR1 SGHRS and CDR2 YFSETQ. V trimming: 3 bases; J trimming: 5 bases; junction bases outside the gene matches: 13. The CDR3 loop is CASSSPYRTGGADEQYF. The CDR3, as DNA: TGCGCCAGCAGCTCGCCCTATCGGACAGGGGGCGCGGACGAGCAGTACTTC.

This chain joins TRBV7-2 and TRBJ2-1, with D possibly being TRBD2 (7 bases). In germline, CDR1 is SGHTA, CDR2 FQGNSA. The CDR3 has 16 residues. V lost 0 bases and J 3 bases, leaving 12 bases between the germline ends. CDR3 loop: CASSLAGGGDYNEQFF. In DNA form, the CDR3 reads TGTGCCAGCAGCTTAGCGGGCGGGGGCGACTACAATGAGCAGTTCTTC.

This sequence joins TRBV14 and TRBJ2-5; 15 bases map to TRBD2. Germline CDR1 is SGHDN and CDR2 is FVKESK. Trimming took 0 bases from V and 0 from J; bases not matched to a gene: 5. CDR3 length: 19 residues. CDR3 sequence (DNA): TGTGCCAGCAGCCAAGATTCCGGACTAGCGGGGGGGAACCAAGAGACCCAGTACTTC. It translates to CASSQDSGLAGGNQETQYF.

CDR3 nucleotide sequence: TGTGCCAGCAGCCCCAGACAGGTGGGGAACACTGAAGCTTTCTTT. Translated: CASSPRQVGNTEAFF. This rearrangement joins TRBV9 to TRBJ1-1, with a tentative D call TRBD1 (6 bases). CDR3 length: 15 residues. Germline CDR1 and CDR2: SGDLS and YYNGEE. Between the trimmed V and J ends, which lost 4 bases and 1 base, there was a span of 14 bases.

Turning to this clone: One end of the junction varies from germline; a read error may be responsible. Other DNA sequences in this sample translate to the same CDR3. V and J are TRBV25-1 and TRBJ2-7; 9 bases match TRBD2. The CDR3 totals 16 residues. CDR1 is MGHDK and CDR2 is SYGVNS in the germline V gene. The CDR3 reads CASSDTSGGHIYEQYF. The CDR3 DNA reads TGTGCCAGCAGTGATACGAGCGGGGGGCATATCTACGAACAGTACTTC.

The chain carries TRBV5-1 and TRBJ1-2; TRBD1 matches 9 bases. V lost 4 bases to trimming and J lost 4 bases; unmatched junction nucleotides: 5. Per germline, CDR1 SGHRS and CDR2 YFSETQ. This CDR3 has 14 amino acids. The DNA of the CDR3 is TGCGCCAGCAGCCGGGACAGGGAGGGCTATGGCTACACCTTC. It translates to CASSRDREGYGYTF.

The J gene is TRBJ2-7, the V gene TRBV9, with TRBD2 matching 8 bases. Losses at the gene ends were 2 bases for V and 5 bases for J; bases not matched to a gene: 3. Per germline, CDR1 SGDLS and CDR2 YYNGEE. This CDR3 spans 13 amino acids. The CDR3: CASSVRGEDEQYF. The CDR3 DNA reads TGTGCCAGCAGCGTGCGGGGGGAGGACGAGCAGTACTTC.

The CDR3 region has the DNA TGTGCCAGCAGCTTAAGCAGGGCGAACACTGAAGCTTTCTTT. It codes for CASSLSRANTEAFF. The genes are TRBV7-2 and TRBJ1-1; TRBD1 might be the D (5 bases). The CDR3 has 14 residues. Germline V gene sequence: CDR1 SGHTA, CDR2 FQGNSA. The germline V and J ends were trimmed by 2 bases and 1 base, with 8 bases remaining between them. The whole variable domain, filled in from reference TRBV7-2 and TRBJ1-1, reads GAGVSQSPSNKVTEKGKDVELRCDPISGHTALYWYRQSLGQGLEFLIYFQGNSAPDKSGLPSDRFSAERTGGSVSTLTIQRTQQEDSAVYLCASSLSRANTEAFFGQGTRLTVV.